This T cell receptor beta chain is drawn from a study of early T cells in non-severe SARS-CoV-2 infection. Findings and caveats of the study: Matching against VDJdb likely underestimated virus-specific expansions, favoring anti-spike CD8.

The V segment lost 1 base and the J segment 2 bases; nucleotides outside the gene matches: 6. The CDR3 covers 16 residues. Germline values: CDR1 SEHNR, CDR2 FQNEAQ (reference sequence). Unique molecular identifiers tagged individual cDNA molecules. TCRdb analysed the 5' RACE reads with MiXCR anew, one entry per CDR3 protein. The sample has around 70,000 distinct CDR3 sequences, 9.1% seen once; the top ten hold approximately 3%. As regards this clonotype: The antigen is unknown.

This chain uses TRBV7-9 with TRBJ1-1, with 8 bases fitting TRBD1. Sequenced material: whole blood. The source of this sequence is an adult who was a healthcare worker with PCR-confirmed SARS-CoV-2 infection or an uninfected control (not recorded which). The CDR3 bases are TGTGCCAGCAGCTTAGATGCAGGACAGGGCAACACTGAAGCTTTCTTT. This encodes CASSLDAGQGNTEAFF.